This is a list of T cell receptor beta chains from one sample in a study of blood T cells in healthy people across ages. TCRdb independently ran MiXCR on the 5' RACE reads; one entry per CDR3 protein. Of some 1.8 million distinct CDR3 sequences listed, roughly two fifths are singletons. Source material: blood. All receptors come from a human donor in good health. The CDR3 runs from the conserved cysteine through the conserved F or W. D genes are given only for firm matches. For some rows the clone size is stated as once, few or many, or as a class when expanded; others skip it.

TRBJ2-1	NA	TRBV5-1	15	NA	TGCGCCAGCAGCCCAGGGGCCGGCAGGGGCAATGAGCAGTTCTTC	CASSPGAGRGNEQFF
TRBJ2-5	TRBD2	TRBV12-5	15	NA	TGTGCTAGCGGGCTAGGACTAGCGGTACAAGAGACCCAGTACTTC	CASGLGLAVQETQYF
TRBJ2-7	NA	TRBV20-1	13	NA	TGCAGTGCTCACCCCCCGGGGATCTACGAGCAGTACTTC	CSAHPPGIYEQYF
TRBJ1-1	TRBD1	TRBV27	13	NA	TGTGCCAGCAGTTGGGGGACAGGGACTGAAGCTTTCTTT	CASSWGTGTEAFF
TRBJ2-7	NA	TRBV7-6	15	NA	TGTGCCGGCAGCACCCGGTTACAGCCACCCTACGAGCAGTACTTC	CAGSTRLQPPYEQYF
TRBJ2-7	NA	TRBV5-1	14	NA	TGCGCCAGCAGCGACTCGACAGGATCCTACGAGCAGTACTTC	CASSDSTGSYEQYF
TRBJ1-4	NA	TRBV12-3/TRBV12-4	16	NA	TGTGCCAGCAGTTTGGGTTTTGGAGCTAATAATGAAAAACTGTTTTTT	CASSLGFGANNEKLFF
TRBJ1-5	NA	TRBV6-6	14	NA	TGTGCCAGCAGTTACGTGGGGAATAGTCAGCCCCAGCATTTT	CASSYVGNSQPQHF
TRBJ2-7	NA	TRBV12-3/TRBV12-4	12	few	TGTGCCAGGACTCTGCCAGGGTGCGAGCAGTACTTC	CARTLPGCEQYF
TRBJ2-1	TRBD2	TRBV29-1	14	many	TGCAGCGCCCGACTAGCGGGGGGAGGCAATGAGCAGTTCTTC	CSARLAGGGNEQFF
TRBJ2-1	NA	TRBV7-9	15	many	TGTGCCAGCAGCTTAGGTCTAGCGAGGTACAATGAGCAGTTCTTC	CASSLGLARYNEQFF
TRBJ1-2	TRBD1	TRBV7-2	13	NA	TGTGCCAGCAGCTCAACGACAGGGAGTGGCTACACCTTC	CASSSTTGSGYTF
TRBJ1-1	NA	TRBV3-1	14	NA	TGTGCCAGCAGCCTACCCGGGACGGCCACTGAAGCTTTCTTT	CASSLPGTATEAFF
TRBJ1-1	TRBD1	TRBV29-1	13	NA	TGCAGCGTTCGACAGGGAACGGACACTGAAGCTTTCTTT	CSVRQGTDTEAFF
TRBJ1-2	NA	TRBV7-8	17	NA	TGTGCCAGCAGCGAAGCCGAATCGGACAGTACTAGTTATGGCTACACCTTC	CASSEAESDSTSYGYTF
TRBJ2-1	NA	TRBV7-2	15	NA	TGTGCCAGCAGCTTAGTTGGGGGGGCCCGAAATGAGCAGTTCTTC	CASSLVGGARNEQFF
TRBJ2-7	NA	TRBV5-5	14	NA	TGTGCCAGCAGCTCCACCCTCAGAGCCTACGAGCAGTACTTC	CASSSTLRAYEQYF
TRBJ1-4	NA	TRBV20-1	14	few	TGCAGTGCTAGGCCCATAATCCGGGGGGAAAAACTGTTTTTT	CSARPIIRGEKLFF
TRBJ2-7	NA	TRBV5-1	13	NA	TGCGCCAGCAGTGTGATTACGACGGGGGAGCAGTACTTC	CASSVITTGEQYF
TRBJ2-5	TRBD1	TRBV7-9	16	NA	TGTGCCAGCAGCCCACCTTTTCGACAGGGAAAAGAGACCCAGTACTTC	CASSPPFRQGKETQYF
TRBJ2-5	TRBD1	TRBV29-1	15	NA	TGCAGCGCTGCGTTAGGGACAGGGGGCACGGAGACCCAGTACTTC	CSAALGTGGTETQYF
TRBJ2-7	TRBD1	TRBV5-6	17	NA	TGTGCCAGCAGCTTGTTGGGACAGGTTACCATCTCCTACGAGCAGTACTTC	CASSLLGQVTISYEQYF
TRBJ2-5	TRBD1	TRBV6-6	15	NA	TGTGCCAGCAGCCCACCGGGACAGGGTGAGGAGACCCAGTACTTC	CASSPPGQGEETQYF
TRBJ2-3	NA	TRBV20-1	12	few	TGCAGTGCACCGGACCGACCAGATACGCAGTATTTT	CSAPDRPDTQYF
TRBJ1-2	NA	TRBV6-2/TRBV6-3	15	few	TGTGCCAGCAGTTACTCGAGGGGAAGGGCTGGCGGCTACACCTTC	CASSYSRGRAGGYTF
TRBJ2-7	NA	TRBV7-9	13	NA	TGTGCCAGCACCCGGACTACAGAGTACGAGCAGTACTTC	CASTRTTEYEQYF